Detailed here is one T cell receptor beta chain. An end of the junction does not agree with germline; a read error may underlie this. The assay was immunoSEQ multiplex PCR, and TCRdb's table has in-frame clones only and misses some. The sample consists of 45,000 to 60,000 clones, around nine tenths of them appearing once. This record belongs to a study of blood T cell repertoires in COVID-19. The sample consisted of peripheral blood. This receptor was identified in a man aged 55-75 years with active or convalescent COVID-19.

This CDR3 is CASSEEGGGAFF. The CDR3 nucleotides read TGTGCCAGCAGCGAAGAAGGGGGGGGAGCTTTCTTT. The chain recombines TRBV3-1 (or the pseudogene TRBV3-2) with TRBJ1-1; D may be TRBD1 (6 bases). There are 12 residues in the CDR3. The V gene's germline CDR1 is LGHDT and CDR2 YNNKEL (reference sequence).